The rows below give T cell receptor beta chains drawn from one sample of a study of response to subunit inactivated influenza vaccine. TCRdb ran MiXCR on the RT-PCR reads and lists one entry per CDR3 protein. Altogether about 520,000 distinct CDR3 sequences are present, roughly 7.9% being singletons, with the ten largest covering 13%. This specimen consisted of PBMCs from blood, obtained around 2 years after vaccination. These receptors originate from a man between 50 and 69 years old who received an inactivated influenza vaccine. The CDR3 runs from the conserved cysteine through the conserved F or W. D genes are given only for firm matches. Size is stated for part of the rows, as once, few or many counts, or as a class when the clone is expanded.

abundance: NA
v_gene: TRBV12-3/TRBV12-4
j_gene: TRBJ1-2
d_gene: TRBD1
CDR3nt: TGTGCCAGCACCGACAGGGGAGGCGGCTACACCTTC
CDR3aa: CASTDRGGGYTF

abundance: many
v_gene: TRBV7-2
j_gene: TRBJ1-2
d_gene: NA
CDR3nt: TGTGCCAGCAGCCGGGCGGGAGGGGCAGTTAACTATGGCTACACCTTC
CDR3aa: CASSRAGGAVNYGYTF

abundance: NA
v_gene: TRBV5-6
j_gene: TRBJ1-1
d_gene: TRBD1
CDR3nt: TGTGCCAGCAAAGGACAGGGGCGGGGTACTGAAGCTTTCTTT
CDR3aa: CASKGQGRGTEAFF

abundance: many
v_gene: TRBV12-3/TRBV12-4
j_gene: TRBJ1-1
d_gene: TRBD1
CDR3nt: TGTGCCAGCAGTTTAGAGACAGGGAGAACTGAAGCTTTCTTT
CDR3aa: CASSLETGRTEAFF

abundance: NA
v_gene: TRBV28
j_gene: TRBJ2-7
d_gene: NA
CDR3nt: TGTGCCAGCAGTCCCCCTCTCCCTTCCTACGAGCAGTACTTC
CDR3aa: CASSPPLPSYEQYF

abundance: few
v_gene: TRBV6-4
j_gene: TRBJ2-1
d_gene: NA
CDR3nt: TGTGCCAGCAGTGACTCGAGCACCAATGAGCAGTTCTTC
CDR3aa: CASSDSSTNEQFF

abundance: few
v_gene: TRBV20-1
j_gene: TRBJ2-7
d_gene: TRBD1
CDR3nt: TGCAGTGCTAACAGGGGAGTCGACGAGCAGTACTTC
CDR3aa: CSANRGVDEQYF

abundance: NA
v_gene: TRBV5-8
j_gene: TRBJ2-5
d_gene: NA
CDR3nt: TGTGCCAGCAGCTTTTCCTCGACAGTCGGCGAGACCCAGTACTTC
CDR3aa: CASSFSSTVGETQYF

abundance: few
v_gene: TRBV20-1
j_gene: TRBJ2-7
d_gene: NA
CDR3nt: TGCAGTGCTGACCTCAGGGAGTCCTACGAGCAGTACTTC
CDR3aa: CSADLRESYEQYF

abundance: NA
v_gene: TRBV28
j_gene: TRBJ2-7
d_gene: NA
CDR3nt: TGTGCCGTTACGGGAATCACAGGCGAGCAGTACTTC
CDR3aa: CAVTGITGEQYF

abundance: many
v_gene: TRBV7-2
j_gene: TRBJ2-1
d_gene: NA
CDR3nt: TGTGCCAGCACTACCGGTAGGACCTACAATGAGCAGTTCTTC
CDR3aa: CASTTGRTYNEQFF

abundance: few
v_gene: TRBV29-1
j_gene: TRBJ2-3
d_gene: TRBD2
CDR3nt: TGCAGCGTTGGAATTAGCGGGAGTGGAACAGATACGCAGTATTTT
CDR3aa: CSVGISGSGTDTQYF

abundance: many
v_gene: TRBV7-2
j_gene: TRBJ2-3
d_gene: NA
CDR3nt: TGTGCCAGCAGCCCTTCCCGGACGGCTAGCACAGATACGCAGTATTTT
CDR3aa: CASSPSRTASTDTQYF

abundance: many
v_gene: TRBV12-3/TRBV12-4
j_gene: TRBJ2-2
d_gene: NA
CDR3nt: TGTGCCAGCAGTTTCCGGAGGTCGGCCGGGGAGCTGTTTTTT
CDR3aa: CASSFRRSAGELFF

abundance: few
v_gene: TRBV7-2
j_gene: TRBJ2-3
d_gene: TRBD1
CDR3nt: TGTGCCAGCAGGGGACAGGCGTCGGGGACAGATACGCAGTATTTT
CDR3aa: CASRGQASGTDTQYF

abundance: few
v_gene: TRBV28
j_gene: TRBJ2-1
d_gene: TRBD2
CDR3nt: TGTGCCAGCAGAGGTAGCGGGGGGGCCGACAATGAGCAGTTCTTC
CDR3aa: CASRGSGGADNEQFF

abundance: NA
v_gene: TRBV28
j_gene: TRBJ2-7
d_gene: TRBD2
CDR3nt: TGTGCCAGCAGCTCAACCGGGACTAGCGTCTCCTACGAGCAGTACTTC
CDR3aa: CASSSTGTSVSYEQYF

abundance: NA
v_gene: TRBV4-3
j_gene: TRBJ2-1
d_gene: NA
CDR3nt: TGCGCCAGCAGCCAAGATCGAGGATGGTCCGATGAGCAGTTCTTC
CDR3aa: CASSQDRGWSDEQFF

abundance: many
v_gene: TRBV7-9
j_gene: TRBJ2-1
d_gene: TRBD2
CDR3nt: TGTGCCAGCAGCTCCCAGGGACTAGCGGGAGTTGAGCAGTTCTTC
CDR3aa: CASSSQGLAGVEQFF

abundance: many
v_gene: TRBV10-3
j_gene: TRBJ2-3
d_gene: NA
CDR3nt: TGTGCCATCAGTGGAGGCGGTCTAGGCACAGATACGCAGTATTTT
CDR3aa: CAISGGGLGTDTQYF

abundance: few
v_gene: TRBV6-1
j_gene: TRBJ1-1
d_gene: NA
CDR3nt: TGTGCCAGCAGTGAAAGAAACATGATGTACACTGAAGCTTTCTTT
CDR3aa: CASSERNMMYTEAFF

abundance: few
v_gene: TRBV5-6
j_gene: TRBJ2-7
d_gene: NA
CDR3nt: TGTGCCAGCAGCAACCTCCCGGGGTCCTACGAGCAGTACTTC
CDR3aa: CASSNLPGSYEQYF

abundance: NA
v_gene: TRBV12-3/TRBV12-4
j_gene: TRBJ2-1
d_gene: NA
CDR3nt: TGTGCCAGCAAGACCAGGGTAGCCGAGCAGTTCTTC
CDR3aa: CASKTRVAEQFF

abundance: NA
v_gene: TRBV14
j_gene: TRBJ2-2
d_gene: NA
CDR3nt: TGTGCCAGCAGCCAAGAGTGGGGGCAAGCCGGGGAGCTGTTTTTT
CDR3aa: CASSQEWGQAGELFF

abundance: many
v_gene: TRBV15
j_gene: TRBJ1-4
d_gene: NA
CDR3nt: TGTGCCACCAGCAGAAAAGGACAGAACAATGAAAAACTGTTTTTT
CDR3aa: CATSRKGQNNEKLFF

abundance: many
v_gene: TRBV7-9
j_gene: TRBJ1-4
d_gene: TRBD1
CDR3nt: TGTGCCAGCAGCCAACAGGGACAGCTTCTTAATGAAAAACTGTTTTTT
CDR3aa: CASSQQGQLLNEKLFF

abundance: NA
v_gene: TRBV4-3
j_gene: TRBJ1-4
d_gene: TRBD1
CDR3nt: TGCGCCAGCAGCCGCGTTACAGGGGGAAATGAAAAACTGTTTTTT
CDR3aa: CASSRVTGGNEKLFF

abundance: NA
v_gene: TRBV20-1
j_gene: TRBJ2-1
d_gene: NA
CDR3nt: TGCAGTGCTAGAGGCCTGGGACGGGACCTGCGCAATGAGCAGTTCTTC
CDR3aa: CSARGLGRDLRNEQFF

abundance: few
v_gene: TRBV11-2
j_gene: TRBJ1-4
d_gene: TRBD1
CDR3nt: TGTGCCAGCAGCCTCCGACAGGGGATGAATGAAAAACTGTTTTTT
CDR3aa: CASSLRQGMNEKLFF

abundance: NA
v_gene: TRBV4-3
j_gene: TRBJ2-1
d_gene: TRBD1
CDR3nt: TGCGCCAGCAGCCAAGCTTACCGGACAGGGGGATACGACAATGAGCAGTTCTTC
CDR3aa: CASSQAYRTGGYDNEQFF

abundance: NA
v_gene: TRBV6-2/TRBV6-3
j_gene: TRBJ2-6
d_gene: NA
CDR3nt: TGTGCCAGCAGTTATTCCCCGGCCGGAGTAATCGTCCTGACTTTC
CDR3aa: CASSYSPAGVIVLTF

abundance: few
v_gene: TRBV3-1
j_gene: TRBJ2-1
d_gene: NA
CDR3nt: TGTGCCAGCAGCCGGCTTTCTGTCGGGAACAATGAGCAGTTCTTC
CDR3aa: CASSRLSVGNNEQFF

abundance: few
v_gene: TRBV5-1
j_gene: TRBJ2-3
d_gene: NA
CDR3nt: TGCGCCAGCAGCTTGGAGTGGCGGGCAATAAACACAGATACGCAGTATTTT
CDR3aa: CASSLEWRAINTDTQYF

abundance: NA
v_gene: TRBV4-2
j_gene: TRBJ1-5
d_gene: TRBD1
CDR3nt: TGTGCCAGCAGCCAAAGCGGACAGGGGGTCAATCAGCCCCAGCATTTT
CDR3aa: CASSQSGQGVNQPQHF

abundance: NA
v_gene: TRBV20-1
j_gene: TRBJ1-5
d_gene: NA
CDR3nt: TGCAGTGCTTACCGACCGCCTAGCAATCAGCCCCAGCATTTT
CDR3aa: CSAYRPPSNQPQHF

abundance: few
v_gene: TRBV12-3/TRBV12-4
j_gene: TRBJ2-1
d_gene: NA
CDR3nt: TGTGCCAGCAGTTCTATCAATGAGCAGTTCTTC
CDR3aa: CASSSINEQFF

abundance: many
v_gene: TRBV20-1
j_gene: TRBJ2-3
d_gene: NA
CDR3nt: TGCAGTGCTAGATCGCGGACAGGAGGGACAGATACGCAGTATTTT
CDR3aa: CSARSRTGGTDTQYF

abundance: NA
v_gene: TRBV20-1
j_gene: TRBJ1-5
d_gene: NA
CDR3nt: TGCAGTGCTAGAGTTGGGGCCCCCAATCAGCCCCAGCATTTT
CDR3aa: CSARVGAPNQPQHF

abundance: NA
v_gene: TRBV28
j_gene: TRBJ2-7
d_gene: NA
CDR3nt: TGTGCCAGCAGTTCCAGCGGGCCCGGGGGAGAGCAGTACTTC
CDR3aa: CASSSSGPGGEQYF

abundance: few
v_gene: TRBV28
j_gene: TRBJ2-7
d_gene: NA
CDR3nt: TGTGCCAGCAGACATACTTCGGCCTACGAGCAGTACTTC
CDR3aa: CASRHTSAYEQYF

abundance: many
v_gene: TRBV20-1
j_gene: TRBJ2-2
d_gene: NA
CDR3nt: TGCAGTGCTAGAGATCGGGAAGGGGGTTCCGGGGAGCTGTTTTTT
CDR3aa: CSARDREGGSGELFF

abundance: few
v_gene: TRBV20-1
j_gene: TRBJ2-3
d_gene: TRBD2
CDR3nt: TGCAGTGCTAGAGATCGGCTAGCGGGGGGAACAGATACGCAGTATTTT
CDR3aa: CSARDRLAGGTDTQYF

abundance: many
v_gene: TRBV10-3
j_gene: TRBJ1-5
d_gene: NA
CDR3nt: TGTGCCATCACATACCCCCCCCGCGACATCTGCAATCAGCCCCAGCATTTT
CDR3aa: CAITYPPRDICNQPQHF

abundance: NA
v_gene: TRBV30
j_gene: TRBJ1-1
d_gene: TRBD1
CDR3nt: TGTGCCTGGGCACAGGGGGCAACTGAAGCTTTCTTT
CDR3aa: CAWAQGATEAFF

abundance: NA
v_gene: TRBV5-1
j_gene: TRBJ2-7
d_gene: TRBD2
CDR3nt: TGCGCCAGCAGCTTGGGGAGCGGGAGCTACTACGAGCAGTACTTC
CDR3aa: CASSLGSGSYYEQYF

abundance: NA
v_gene: TRBV12-3/TRBV12-4
j_gene: TRBJ1-1
d_gene: NA
CDR3nt: TGTGCCAGCAGTTTAAGTCGTGGCGGGAACACTGAAGTTTTCTTT
CDR3aa: CASSLSRGGNTEVFF

abundance: many
v_gene: TRBV11-2
j_gene: TRBJ2-1
d_gene: TRBD2
CDR3nt: TGTGCCAGCGGGACGCGGGGGGCTAACAATGAGCAGTTCTTC
CDR3aa: CASGTRGANNEQFF

abundance: many
v_gene: TRBV29-1
j_gene: TRBJ2-5
d_gene: NA
CDR3nt: TGCAGCGTGTCCAAGGGACAAGAGACCCAGTACTTC
CDR3aa: CSVSKGQETQYF

abundance: many
v_gene: TRBV5-4
j_gene: TRBJ2-3
d_gene: NA
CDR3nt: TGTGCCAGCAGCTTGCGTCGGGGGAAGCCAGATACGCAGTATTTT
CDR3aa: CASSLRRGKPDTQYF

abundance: NA
v_gene: TRBV10-1
j_gene: TRBJ2-1
d_gene: TRBD1
CDR3nt: TGCGCCAGCAGTGAGCCGGGGACAGGGAATGAGCAGTTCTTC
CDR3aa: CASSEPGTGNEQFF

abundance: few
v_gene: TRBV5-1
j_gene: TRBJ2-2
d_gene: TRBD2
CDR3nt: TGCGCCAGCAGCTTTGGGACTAGCGGGAACACCGGGGAGCTGTTTTTT
CDR3aa: CASSFGTSGNTGELFF

abundance: NA
v_gene: TRBV20-1
j_gene: TRBJ2-1
d_gene: NA
CDR3nt: TGCAGTGCTAGAGTACCGGGGGCGTATCAGGGTGAGCAGTTCTTC
CDR3aa: CSARVPGAYQGEQFF

abundance: many
v_gene: TRBV15
j_gene: TRBJ1-1
d_gene: NA
CDR3nt: TGTGCCACCAGCAGAGGCAAGGACAGTCCTGAAGCTTTCTTT
CDR3aa: CATSRGKDSPEAFF

abundance: many
v_gene: TRBV15
j_gene: TRBJ2-5
d_gene: NA
CDR3nt: TGTGCCACCAGCAGAGATATACAGGGAAAAGAGACCCAGTACTTC
CDR3aa: CATSRDIQGKETQYF